Below, 15 T cell receptor beta chains from the same sample are listed, as sequenced in a study of shared clonotypes between healthy human individuals. Profiling relied on immunoSEQ multiplex PCR, and the TCRdb table lists in-frame clones only, not all of them. This table has some 680,000 clones, around three quarters appearing once. Sequences were obtained from memory CD4+ T cells sorted from blood. Subset: CD45RA-negative fraction. The receptors derive from a woman aged 25 to 45 in good health.

The chain recombines TRBV2 with TRBJ1-1; weak D call: TRBD1 (5 bases). CDR1 is SNHLY and CDR2 is FYNNEI in the germline V gene. This CDR3 region has 14 residues. The V and J ends lost 7 bases and 0 bases respectively, with 12 bases between them. CDR3 nucleotides: TGTGCCAGCACCATACAGGACATGAACACTGAAGCTTTCTTT. Translation: CASTIQDMNTEAFF.

V usage is TRBV5-1 and J usage is TRBJ2-6; 11 nucleotides line up with TRBD2. From germline, CDR1 is SGHRS and CDR2 YFSETQ. The CDR3 contains 15 residues. V shed 6 bases and J 3 bases; nucleotides not matched to a gene: 2. For the CDR3, the DNA is TGCGCCAGCACAGGACTAGCGGGTGGGGCCAACGTCCTGACTTTC. As protein: CASTGLAGGANVLTF.

The CDR3: CASSSRTSGSIPSEYEQYF. DNA of the CDR3: TGTGCCAGCAGCTCAAGGACTAGCGGGAGTATCCCATCTGAGTACGAGCAGTACTTC. This sequence joins TRBV7-2 and TRBJ2-7; 13 bases align to TRBD2. Germline V gene sequence: CDR1 SGHTA, CDR2 FQGNSA. The CDR3 has 19 residues. Germline trimming cut 4 bases from V and 4 bases from J; bases unmatched to any gene: 16.

The CDR3 sequence is CASSEQGQPQPQHF. The CDR3 coding sequence is TGTGCCAGCAGCGAACAAGGACAGCCTCAGCCCCAGCATTTT. V and J are TRBV2 and TRBJ1-5, with D maybe TRBD1 (6 bases). This CDR3 comprises 14 residues. Germline-derived CDR1 and CDR2 are SNHLY and FYNNEI. V shed 6 bases and J shed 6 bases, with 15 bases lying between them.

This chain joins TRBV5-1 and TRBJ2-1; D may be TRBD2 (6 bases). The CDR3 runs to 18 residues. The V end was cut by 1 base, the J end by 0 bases, with 17 bases between. Germline V gene sequence: CDR1 SGHRS, CDR2 YFSETQ. Written as DNA, the CDR3 is TGCGCCAGCAGCTTGCGTAGCGGAACCCAGTCCTCCTACAATGAGCAGTTCTTC. It yields the protein CASSLRSGTQSSYNEQFF.

The chain recombines TRBV6-6 with TRBJ1-5, with D unclear. The CDR3 contains 13 residues. Trimming pared 4 bases from V and 5 bases from J, leaving 9 bases between. Germline-derived CDR1 and CDR2 are MNHNY and SVGAGI (reference sequence). The CDR3 DNA is TGTGCCAGCAGTTCAGTGGCGGATCAGCCCCAGCATTTT. It translates to CASSSVADQPQHF.

V gene TRBV5-1 combines with J gene TRBJ2-5; D call uncertain. This CDR3 has 15 residues. The V gene lost 1 base and the J gene lost 1 base, with 11 bases spanning the gap. Germline CDR1 is SGHRS and CDR2 is YFSETQ. CDR3 amino acids: CASSLKTDFQETQYF. DNA for the CDR3: TGCGCCAGCAGCTTGAAGACCGACTTCCAAGAGACCCAGTACTTC.

The chain uses TRBV5-1 and TRBJ2-3, with a weak D call TRBD2 (6 bases). The V gene's germline CDR1 is SGHRS and CDR2 YFSETQ. The V and J ends lost 1 base and 6 bases respectively, with 15 bases between them. This CDR3 is 15 amino acids long. CDR3 loop: CASSLSSTSGDTQYF. CDR3 DNA: TGCGCCAGCAGCTTGTCCTCGACTAGTGGCGATACGCAGTATTTT.

The chain joins TRBV18 to TRBJ2-2; D possibly corresponds to TRBD2 (6 bases). This CDR3 contains 16 residues. The V gene lost 3 bases and the J gene lost 4 bases, with 15 bases spanning the gap. Germline-derived CDR1 and CDR2 are KGHSH and LQKENI. CDR3 in amino acids: CASSPPYGSGTGELFF. Written as DNA, the CDR3 is TGTGCCAGCTCACCTCCTTACGGGAGCGGCACCGGGGAGCTGTTTTTT.

The chain links TRBV6-6 to TRBJ2-2; D is possibly TRBD2 (5 bases). Germline assignment: CDR1 MNHNY and CDR2 SVGAGI (reference sequence). This CDR3 comprises 13 residues. V lost 8 bases and J 4 bases, leaving 11 bases between the germline ends. Here the CDR3 DNA reads TGTGCCAGCGGGAGCTCGTCCACCGGGGAGCTGTTTTTT. It translates to CASGSSSTGELFF.

The table lists this clone with a count of one. This rearrangement joins TRBV29-1 to TRBJ2-5; TRBD1 might be the D (5 bases). CDR1 is SQVTM, CDR2 ANQGSEA, per germline. The V end was cut by 7 bases, the J end by 5 bases, with 26 bases between. CDR3 length: 16 residues. The CDR3 region is CSGSHSPQGVEETQYF. CDR3 sequence (DNA): TGCAGCGGATCCCATTCACCGCAAGGGGTCGAGGAGACCCAGTACTTC.

V gene TRBV6-6 combines with J gene TRBJ1-5; D is uncertain. Germline loops: CDR1 MNHNY, CDR2 SVGAGI (reference sequence). The CDR3 consists of 15 residues. Between the trimmed V and J ends, which lost 5 bases and 2 bases, there was a span of 13 bases. The CDR3 spells CASSDRGSRNQPQHF. CDR3 in DNA: TGTGCCAGCAGTGATCGGGGATCACGCAATCAGCCCCAGCATTTT.

The chain links TRBV28 to TRBJ2-6; D ambiguous. This CDR3 contains 17 residues. Germline CDR1 is MDHEN and CDR2 is SYDVKM. Trimming removed 2 bases from V and 4 bases from J, with 15 bases in between. CDR3 in amino acids: CASSLVGLTLGANVLTF. CDR3 nucleotide sequence: TGTGCCAGCAGTTTAGTAGGGTTGACGCTAGGGGCCAACGTCCTGACTTTC.

The rearrangement links TRBV2 to TRBJ2-3; maybe TRBD1 (6 bases). The V gene lost 7 bases and the J gene lost 1 base, with 12 bases spanning the gap. The CDR3 sequence is 14 residues long. Germline V gene data show CDR1 as SNHLY and CDR2 as FYNNEI. CDR3 protein: CASNLGQRTDTQYF. The CDR3 nucleotides are TGTGCCAGCAACCTTGGACAGCGCACAGATACGCAGTATTTT.

The rearrangement uses TRBV6-6 and TRBJ1-4, with 10 nucleotides matching TRBD1. Germline V gene lookup returns CDR1 MNHNY and CDR2 SVGAGI (reference sequence). Trimming cost V 5 bases and J 7 bases; bases outside gene matches: 7. The CDR3 length is 15 residues. CDR3 coding DNA: TGTGCCAGCAGTCGGCGGACAGGGGGAGCTGAAAAACTGTTTTTT. As protein: CASSRRTGGAEKLFF.